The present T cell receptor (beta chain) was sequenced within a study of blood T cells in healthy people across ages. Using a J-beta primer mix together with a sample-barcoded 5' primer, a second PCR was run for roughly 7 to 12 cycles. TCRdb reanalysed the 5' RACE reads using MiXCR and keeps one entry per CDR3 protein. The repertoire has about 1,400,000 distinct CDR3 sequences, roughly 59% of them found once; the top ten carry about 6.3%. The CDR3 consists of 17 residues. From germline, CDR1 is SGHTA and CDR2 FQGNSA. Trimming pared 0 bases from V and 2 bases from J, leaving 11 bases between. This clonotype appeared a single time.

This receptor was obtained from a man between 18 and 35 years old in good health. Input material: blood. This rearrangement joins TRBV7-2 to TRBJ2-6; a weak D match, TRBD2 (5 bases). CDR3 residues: CASSLALRGAGANVLTF. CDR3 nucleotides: TGTGCCAGCAGCTTAGCCCTTCGGGGAGCTGGGGCCAACGTCCTGACTTTC.